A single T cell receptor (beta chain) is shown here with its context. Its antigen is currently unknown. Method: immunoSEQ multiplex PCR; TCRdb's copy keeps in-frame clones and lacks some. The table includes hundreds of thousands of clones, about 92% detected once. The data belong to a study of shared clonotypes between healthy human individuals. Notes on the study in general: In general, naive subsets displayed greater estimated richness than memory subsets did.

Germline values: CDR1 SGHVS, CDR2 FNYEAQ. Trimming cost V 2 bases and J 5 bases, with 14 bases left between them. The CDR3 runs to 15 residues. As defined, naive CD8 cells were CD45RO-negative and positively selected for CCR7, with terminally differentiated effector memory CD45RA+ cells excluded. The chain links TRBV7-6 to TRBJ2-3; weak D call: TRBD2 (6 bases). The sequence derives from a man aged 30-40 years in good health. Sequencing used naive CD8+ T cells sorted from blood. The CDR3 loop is CASSLSGGSRDTQYF. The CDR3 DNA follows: TGTGCCAGCAGCTTATCTGGAGGGAGTAGAGATACGCAGTATTTT.